The source of this T cell receptor beta chain is a study of OX40 agonist ivuxolimab in advanced cancers. Regarding the research as a whole: Ivuxolimab, which targeted the costimulatory receptor OX40 (CD134), was an agonistic, fully human IgG2 monoclonal antibody. Intravenous ivuxolimab was administered to patients every 2 weeks at six dose levels: 0.01, 0.1, 0.3, 1.5, 3 and 10 mg/kg. Of the approximately 50 patients in dose escalation, 19 had hepatocellular carcinoma, some 15 had melanoma, 9 had renal cell carcinoma and 9 had head and neck cancer. In the dose-escalation cohort, 82.7% of patients were male, and the mean age was roughly 60 years, with a range of roughly 23 to 85. Patients were allowed to have had prior anti-PD-1, anti-PD-L1 or anti-CTLA-4 therapy, and approximately 43% of the dose-escalation patients had previously received checkpoint inhibitors. Partial responses occurred in three dose-escalation patients: two with cutaneous melanoma and one with hepatocellular carcinoma. Peripheral TCRbeta sequencing aimed to test whether ivuxolimab altered TCR sequence diversity and caused clonal T-cell expansion. The paper covers the monotherapy dose-escalation part of the phase I ivuxolimab trial, which included N of about 56 patients. Study-wide findings and limitations: Low levels of normalized T-cell clonal expansion were also seen in some patients who did not respond. On average, CD8+ T cells showed more expanded clones than CD4+ T cells after ivuxolimab. At doses from 0.1 to 3.0 mg/kg, clonal expansion was seen in both CD4+ and CD8+ blood T cells between baseline and week 6. The antigen specificity of the peripheral T cells that underwent clonal expansion was not determined. Partial responders in the 0.1-3.0 mg/kg groups had among the lowest normalized peripheral clonal expansion, especially among CD8+ T cells.

Patients with a history of autoimmune disease or receiving systemic immunosuppression were excluded from the trial. Peripheral blood for TCR sequencing was collected from all dose cohorts at baseline, on cycle 4 day 1, and on cycle 7 day 1. Samples came from an open-label, multicenter, first-in-human phase I dose-escalation trial of ivuxolimab. The trial enrolled adults with locally advanced or metastatic head and neck squamous cell, hepatocellular, melanoma or renal cell carcinoma. Before TCR sequencing, CD4+ and CD8+ T cells were separately sorted from peripheral blood. Genomic DNA was isolated from the sorted cells so that the TCRbeta CDR3 region could be sequenced. The immunoSEQ Assay was used to sequence the TCRbeta CDR3 regions. Drawn from immuneACCESS, this table holds only the in-frame rearrangements with V and J called that TCRdb kept. Clones are partly lost; checked studies trace under half to an unresolved V gene and leave the rest unexplained. Counted in this sample were roughly 48,000 clones; about 90% of them appeared once. The ten largest clones represent roughly 48% of the sample.

About this clone: No antigen is known for it. Base qualities are missing; no much larger clone stands one base away.

Here V drops 6 bases and J drops 3 bases, and the junction holds 15 bases not matched to any gene. As encoded in the germline V gene (reference sequence), CDR1 is WNHNN while CDR2 is SYGVQD. The CDR3, cysteine through phenylalanine, is 18 amino acids long. Only the CDR3 DNA stays, 54 bases, in frame from base 1. This TCR came from an adult with an advanced solid tumor such as melanoma, head and neck, liver or kidney cancer. Sequencing used CD4+ or CD8+ T cells sorted from blood, obtained in a trial of the OX40 agonist ivuxolimab. The V and J segments used are TRBV10-1 and TRBJ2-5, and TRBD2 aligns with 11 junction nucleotides. The nucleotides are TGCGCCAGCAGCAAAGGGTTCCTAGCGGGGGGATCAGAAGAGACCCAGTACTTC. Translation gives CASSKGFLAGGSEETQYF.